The 6 T cell receptor beta chains reported below all come from one sample, sequenced in a study of T cell responses to AZD1222 COVID-19 vaccine. Profiled with immunoSEQ multiplex PCR; TCRdb holds only in-frame clones, not every one. This sample has 70,000 or so clones, with approximately 91% found just once. Sample: peripheral blood, taken on day 0 of AZD1222 vaccination. These receptors originate from an adult in good health.

Regarding this clone: The junction does not match germline at one end; this may be a read error. This specimen includes other DNA sequences encoding the same CDR3. The chain joins TRBV15 to TRBJ2-7, with unresolved D. The CDR3 consists of 15 residues. Germline values: CDR1 LNHNV, CDR2 YYDKDF (reference sequence). Here the CDR3 reads CATSRDQVAPYEQYF. The DNA for the CDR3 is TGTGCTACCAGCAGAGATCAGGTAGCCCCCTACGAGCAGTACTTC. The full variable domain, in which reference TRBV15 and TRBJ2-7 provide the parts outside the CDR3, is DAMVIQNPRYQVTQFGKPVTLSCSQTLNHNVMYWYQQKSSQAPKLLFHYYDKDFNNEADTPDNFQSRRPNTSFCFLDIRSPGLGDTAMYLCATSRDQVAPYEQYFGPGTRLTVT.

The chain uses TRBV25-1 and TRBJ1-4, with D possibly being TRBD1 (5 bases). Germline CDR1 reads MGHDK; CDR2 reads SYGVNS. This CDR3 comprises 14 residues. The germline V and J ends were trimmed by 1 base and 10 bases, with 13 bases remaining between them. The CDR3 coding sequence is TGTGCCAGCAGTGAATTAGGGGTTGCGGGAAAACTGTTTTTT. This translates into CASSELGVAGKLFF.

This clone was detected once. The V and J genes are TRBV12-5 and TRBJ1-5; weak D call: TRBD1 (5 bases). The V gene's germline CDR1 is LGHNT and CDR2 FRNRAP. The germline V and J ends were trimmed by 6 bases and 6 bases, with 12 bases remaining between them. This CDR3 is 13 amino acids long. For the CDR3, the DNA is TGTGCTAGTGGCCTGTATGACAGTCAGCCCCAGCATTTT. Translating gives CASGLYDSQPQHF.

This sequence joins TRBV6-5 and TRBJ2-7; D uncertain. V was cut by 5 bases and J by 2 bases, with 7 bases left in between. Germline assignment: CDR1 MNHEY and CDR2 SVGAGI. CDR3 size: 12 residues. The CDR3 DNA sequence: TGTGCCAGCAGTCAGCCCCCCTACGAGCAGTACTTC. Residues: CASSQPPYEQYF.

This clone was detected only once. The V gene is TRBV27, the J gene TRBJ2-7; no clear D gene. The germline V gene encodes CDR1 MNHEY and CDR2 SMNVEV (reference sequence). V was clipped by 2 bases and J by 3 bases, with 8 bases between them. This CDR3 comprises 13 residues. CDR3 amino acids: CASSLGTYYEQYF. DNA of the CDR3: TGTGCCAGCAGTTTAGGAACCTACTACGAGCAGTACTTC.

The chain joins TRBV6-5 to TRBJ2-3; D is possibly TRBD2 (6 bases). The V and J ends lost 6 bases and 1 base respectively, with 14 bases between them. Per the germline V gene, CDR1 is MNHEY and CDR2 is SVGAGI. The CDR3 loop spans 15 amino acids. CDR3 in DNA: TGTGCCAGCAGGGAGGGATGGGTAGGCACAGATACGCAGTATTTT. As protein: CASREGWVGTDTQYF.